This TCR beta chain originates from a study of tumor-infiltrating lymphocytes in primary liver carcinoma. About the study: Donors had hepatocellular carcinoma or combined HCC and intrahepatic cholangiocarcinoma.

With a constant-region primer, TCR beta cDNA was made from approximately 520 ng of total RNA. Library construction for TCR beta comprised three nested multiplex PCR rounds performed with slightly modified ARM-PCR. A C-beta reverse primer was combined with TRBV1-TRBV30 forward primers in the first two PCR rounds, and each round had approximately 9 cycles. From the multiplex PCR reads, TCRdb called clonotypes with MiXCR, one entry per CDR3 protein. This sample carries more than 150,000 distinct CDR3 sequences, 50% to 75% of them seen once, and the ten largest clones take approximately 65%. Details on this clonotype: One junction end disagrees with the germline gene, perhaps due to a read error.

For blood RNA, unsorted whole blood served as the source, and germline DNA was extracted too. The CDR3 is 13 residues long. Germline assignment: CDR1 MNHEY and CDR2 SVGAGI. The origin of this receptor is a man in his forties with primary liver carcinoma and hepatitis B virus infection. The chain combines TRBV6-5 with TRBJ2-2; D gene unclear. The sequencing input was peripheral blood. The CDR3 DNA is TGTGACAGCAGTTACGGTGGGACCGGGGAGCTGTTTTTT. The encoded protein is CDSSYGGTGELFF.